This note documents a single T cell receptor beta chain sequence. No antigen is known for it. Trimming shortened V by 7 bases and J by 4 bases, and 18 bases separated the two germline ends. The CDR3 totals 15 residues. These data belong to a study of blood T cells in healthy people across ages. Study conclusions and caveats: One million T cells yielded diversity estimates that were considered underestimates.

Alongside a J-beta primer mix, a sample-barcoded 5' primer served in a second PCR lasting about 7 to 11 cycles. Sequencing yielded, for each sample, at least 2.5 million paired-end reads carrying CDR3. TCRdb reprocessed the 5' RACE reads with MiXCR, giving one entry per CDR3 protein. The sample lists 650,000 to 1,000,000 distinct CDR3 sequences, 35% to 40% occurring once. Healthy Caucasian individuals from Russia aged about 6 to 100 were enrolled as donors. No fewer than 6 million PBMCs went into each sample. The chain couples TRBV12-3 or TRBV12-4 to TRBJ2-3, with D possibly being TRBD2 (6 bases). The sample was blood. This sequence was found in a man aged 18-30 years in good health. CDR3 sequence reads: CASTNRQTRADTQYF. For the CDR3, the DNA is TGTGCCAGCACTAATCGACAGACTAGAGCAGATACGCAGTATTTT.